The sequence of this T cell receptor (beta chain) was determined in a study of cytomegalovirus exposure and HLA in healthy donors. Germline CDR1 and CDR2: LNHDA and SQIVND (reference sequence). The CDR3 has 15 amino acids. The ends lost 2 bases at V and 8 bases at J; junction bases unmatched: 11. Points from the study as a whole: As immune exposure information, only CMV serostatus was available. Several of the most significant clusters appeared linked to common viral pathogens, based on a later analysis. An analysis was carried out later, and it reportedly showed fewer N-insertions in an Asian-associated ancestry cluster than the roughly 670-donor mean.

Donors had nominal health at sampling but likely had unrecorded immune exposures. A remark on this clone: Antigen specificity is unknown.

PCR used 60 Vbeta primers and 13 Jbeta primers. Generated by immunoSEQ multiplex PCR, the TCRdb table keeps only in-frame clones and is missing some. The sample records about 150,000 clones, nearly 80% being singletons. The genes are TRBV19 and TRBJ1-2, with 7 bases that match TRBD1. The TCR sequence derives from a male donor in good health and CMV-seronegative. The sequencing sample was made of PBMCs. DNA for the CDR3: TGTGCCAGTAGTATAACCCGAGGGACAGTCTGGGGCTACACCTTC. As protein: CASSITRGTVWGYTF. Full variable domain (outside the CDR3, taken from reference TRBV19 and TRBJ1-2): DGGITQSPKYLFRKEGQNVTLSCEQNLNHDAMYWYRQDPGQGLRLIYYSQIVNDFQKGDIAEGYSVSREKKESFPLTVTSAQKNPTAFYLCASSITRGTVWGYTFGSGTRLTVV.